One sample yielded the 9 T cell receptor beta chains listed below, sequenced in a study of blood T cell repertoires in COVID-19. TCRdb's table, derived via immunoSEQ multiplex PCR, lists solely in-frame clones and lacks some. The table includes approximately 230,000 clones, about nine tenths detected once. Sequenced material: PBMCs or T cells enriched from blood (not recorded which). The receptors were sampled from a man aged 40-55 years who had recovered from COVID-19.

The CDR3 here is CASTPSGGGGNTEAFF. Written as DNA, the CDR3 is TGTGCCAGCACCCCGTCGGGGGGCGGAGGGAACACTGAAGCTTTCTTT. The chain joins TRBV9 to TRBJ1-1; maybe TRBD1 (6 bases). The germline gives CDR1 SGDLS, CDR2 YYNGEE. V lost 6 bases and J 1 base, leaving 19 bases between the germline ends. This CDR3 has 16 residues.

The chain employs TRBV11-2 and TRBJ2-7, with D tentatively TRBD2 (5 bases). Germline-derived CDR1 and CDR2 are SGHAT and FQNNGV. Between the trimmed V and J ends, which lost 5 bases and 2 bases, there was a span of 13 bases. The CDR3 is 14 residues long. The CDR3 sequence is CASSPVRRTYEQYF. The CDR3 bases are TGTGCCAGCAGCCCCGTCAGGAGGACCTACGAGCAGTACTTC.

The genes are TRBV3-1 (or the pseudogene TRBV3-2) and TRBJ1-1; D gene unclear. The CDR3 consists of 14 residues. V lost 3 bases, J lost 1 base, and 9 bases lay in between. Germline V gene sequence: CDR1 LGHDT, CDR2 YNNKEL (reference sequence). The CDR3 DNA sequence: TGTGCCAGCAGCCAGAGTGAGTCGAACACTGAAGCTTTCTTT. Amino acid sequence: CASSQSESNTEAFF.

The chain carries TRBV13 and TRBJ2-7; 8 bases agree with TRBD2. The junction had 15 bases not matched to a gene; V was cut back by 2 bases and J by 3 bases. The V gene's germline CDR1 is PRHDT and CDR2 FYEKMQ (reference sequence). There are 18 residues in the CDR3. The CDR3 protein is CASSLTWTSNSGGYEQYF. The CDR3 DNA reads TGTGCCAGCAGCTTAACTTGGACTAGCAACAGCGGGGGCTACGAGCAGTACTTC.

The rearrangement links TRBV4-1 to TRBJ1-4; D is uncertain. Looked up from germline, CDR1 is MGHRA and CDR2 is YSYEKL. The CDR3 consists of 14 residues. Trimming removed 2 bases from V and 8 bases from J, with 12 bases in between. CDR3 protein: CASSQRNAGEKLFF. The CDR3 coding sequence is TGCGCCAGCAGCCAAAGAAACGCGGGGGAAAAACTGTTTTTT.

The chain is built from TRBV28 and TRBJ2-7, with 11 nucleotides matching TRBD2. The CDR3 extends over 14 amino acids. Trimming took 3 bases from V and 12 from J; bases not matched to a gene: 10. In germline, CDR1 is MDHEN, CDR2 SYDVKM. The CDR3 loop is CASSFLAGGPVLYF. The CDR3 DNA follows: TGTGCCAGCAGTTTTCTAGCGGGAGGACCAGTACTGTACTTC. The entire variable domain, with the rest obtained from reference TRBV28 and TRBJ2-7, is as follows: DVKVTQSSRYLVKRTGEKVFLECVQDMDHENMFWYRQDPGLGLRLIYFSYDVKMKEKGDIPEGYSVSREKKERFSLILESASTNQTSMYLCASSFLAGGPVLYFGPGTRLTVT.

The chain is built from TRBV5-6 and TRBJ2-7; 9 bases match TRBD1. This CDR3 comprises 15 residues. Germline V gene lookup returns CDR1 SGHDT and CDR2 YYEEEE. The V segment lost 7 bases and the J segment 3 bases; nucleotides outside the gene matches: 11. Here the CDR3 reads CASSAVGTGIYEQYF. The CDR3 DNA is TGTGCCAGCTCAGCTGTCGGGACAGGGATCTACGAGCAGTACTTC.

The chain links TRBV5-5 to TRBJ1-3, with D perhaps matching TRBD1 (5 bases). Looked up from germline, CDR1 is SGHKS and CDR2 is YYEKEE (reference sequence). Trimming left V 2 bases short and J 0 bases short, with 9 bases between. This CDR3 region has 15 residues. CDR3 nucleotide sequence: TGTGCCAGCAGCTTAGGGGCCAGCTCTGGAAACACCATATATTTT. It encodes CASSLGASSGNTIYF.

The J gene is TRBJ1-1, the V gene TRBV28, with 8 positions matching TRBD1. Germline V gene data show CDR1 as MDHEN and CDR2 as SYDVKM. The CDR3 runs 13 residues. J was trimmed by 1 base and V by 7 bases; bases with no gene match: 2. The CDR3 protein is CASIDRGNTEAFF. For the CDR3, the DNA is TGTGCCAGCATCGACAGGGGGAACACTGAAGCTTTCTTT.